The 21 T cell receptor beta chains below were found in one sample sequenced in a study of T cell responses to AZD1222 COVID-19 vaccine. Using immunoSEQ multiplex PCR, the repertoire was profiled, and TCRdb retains in-frame clones only, with some absent. The profile covers approximately 140,000 clones, with approximately 90% appearing a single time and about 10% taken by the ten largest. Sequencing was performed on peripheral blood, taken 28 days after the second AZD1222 dose. Receptors originate from an adult who received the AZD1222 COVID-19 vaccine.

The CDR3 here is CASTRAVNTEAFF. The CDR3 DNA sequence: TGTGCCAGCACGCGAGCGGTAAACACTGAAGCTTTCTTT. The genes are TRBV12-3 or TRBV12-4 and TRBJ1-1, with D unresolved. The length of the CDR3 is 13 residues. V lost 7 bases, J lost 2 bases, and 11 bases lay in between.

This rearrangement joins TRBV27 to TRBJ1-5; D unresolved. The CDR3 has 15 amino acids. Trimming cost V 4 bases and J 5 bases, with 15 bases left between them. In germline, CDR1 is MNHEY, CDR2 SMNVEV (reference sequence). The CDR3 bases are TGTGCCAGCAGTTCCCGGAAGTTGACGGATCAGCCCCAGCATTTT. Its protein is CASSSRKLTDQPQHF.

The J gene is TRBJ1-4, the V gene TRBV28; D may be TRBD1 (5 bases). V lost 5 bases to trimming and J lost 8 bases, with 18 bases between them. The germline gives CDR1 MDHEN, CDR2 SYDVKM. This CDR3 region has 15 residues. The CDR3 nucleotides are TGTGCCAGCAGTACCACAGGCCGAGGCGGCGAAAAACTGTTTTTT. Its protein is CASSTTGRGGEKLFF.

The chain carries TRBV5-8 and TRBJ1-1, with a tentative D call TRBD1 (6 bases). Germline V gene sequence: CDR1 SGHTS, CDR2 YDEGEE. V lost 4 bases to trimming and J lost 3 bases, with 13 bases between them. The CDR3 sequence is 14 residues long. In DNA form, the CDR3 reads TGTGCCAGCAGCGGAGGGGGAGGATACACTGAAGCTTTCTTT. It codes for CASSGGGGYTEAFF. Using reference TRBV5-8 and TRBJ1-1 for the parts outside the CDR3, the full variable domain is EAGVTQSPTHLIKTRGQQATLRCSPISGHTSVYWYQQALGLGLQFLLWYDEGEERNRGNFPPRFSGRQFPNYSSELNVNALELEDSALYLCASSGGGGYTEAFFGQGTRLTVV.

The rearrangement uses TRBV18 and TRBJ1-1; 7 bases are shared with TRBD1. The V gene's germline CDR1 is KGHSH and CDR2 LQKENI. V trimming: 0 bases; J trimming: 0 bases; junction bases outside the gene matches: 13. This CDR3 comprises 19 residues. The CDR3 here is CASSPPVGQGGSLNTEAFF. The CDR3 DNA reads TGTGCCAGCTCACCACCGGTAGGCCAGGGGGGGTCCCTGAACACTGAAGCTTTCTTT.

The J gene is TRBJ1-4, the V gene TRBV18; 7 bases match TRBD1. Germline V lookup: CDR1 KGHSH, CDR2 LQKENI. The V gene end was trimmed by 0 bases and the J gene end by 6 bases; junction bases not matched to a gene: 10. The length of the CDR3 is 17 residues. CDR3: CASSPPPARGADEKLFF. The DNA for the CDR3 is TGTGCCAGCTCACCACCCCCGGCCAGGGGGGCAGATGAAAAACTGTTTTTT.

The CDR3 spells CASSSGLAGSREQYF. The CDR3 DNA sequence: TGTGCCAGCAGCTCAGGACTAGCGGGTTCTCGGGAGCAGTACTTC. V is TRBV7-2 and J is TRBJ2-7; 11 bases fit TRBD2. CDR1 is SGHTA and CDR2 is FQGNSA in the germline V gene. The V segment lost 4 bases and the J segment 7 bases; nucleotides outside the gene matches: 9. There are 15 residues in the CDR3.

This CDR3 reads CASSQEGVPYGYTF. Written as DNA, the CDR3 is TGTGCCAGCAGCCAAGAAGGGGTCCCCTATGGCTACACCTTC. This chain links TRBV3-1 (or the pseudogene TRBV3-2) with TRBJ1-2; maybe TRBD1 (5 bases). Germline CDR1 reads LGHDT; CDR2 reads YNNKEL (reference sequence). This CDR3 has 14 amino acids. V lost 0 bases, J lost 4 bases, and 9 bases lay in between.

The gene calls are TRBV5-4 and TRBJ1-1, with D unclear. V lost 4 bases and J 3 bases, leaving 16 bases between the germline ends. Germline lookup yields CDR1 SGHNT and CDR2 YYREEE (reference sequence). The CDR3 has 15 amino acids. The CDR3, as DNA: TGTGCCAGCAGCCCGTCCGGGGTAGGGTACACTGAAGCTTTCTTT. Translation: CASSPSGVGYTEAFF.

This chain connects TRBV27 to TRBJ2-1; 13 bases map to TRBD2. Losses at the gene ends were 7 bases for V and 9 bases for J; bases not matched to a gene: 9. CDR3 size: 15 residues. CDR1 is MNHEY and CDR2 is SMNVEV in the germline V gene (reference sequence). In DNA, the CDR3 is TGTGCCAGCATCCTACTAGCGGGGGGGACAGGTGAGCAGTTCTTC. Translating it yields CASILLAGGTGEQFF.

The rearrangement uses TRBV27 and TRBJ1-4; no reliable D call. The CDR3 extends over 15 amino acids. CDR1 is MNHEY and CDR2 is SMNVEV in the germline V gene (reference sequence). Trimming took 4 bases from V and 7 from J, leaving 16 bases between them. The CDR3 region has the DNA TGTGCCAGCAGTTGGCGTGGTGAGCCCGGTGAAAAACTGTTTTTT. This translates into CASSWRGEPGEKLFF.

The chain joins TRBV7-2 to TRBJ2-3; TRBD2 might be the D (5 bases). This CDR3 comprises 14 residues. V was cut by 2 bases and J by 3 bases, with 9 bases left in between. Per the germline V gene, CDR1 is SGHTA and CDR2 is FQGNSA. CDR3 in amino acids: CASSLRGLTDTQYF. The CDR3, as DNA: TGTGCCAGCAGCTTACGGGGTCTTACAGATACGCAGTATTTT.

The CDR3 DNA reads as TGTGCCAGCAGTGATGGAGGGGGAGGGCAATACTTC. Translating gives CASSDGGGGQYF. V gene TRBV2 combines with J gene TRBJ2-4, with TRBD2 as a possible D gene (7 bases). Trimming removed 3 bases at V and 16 bases at J, with 16 bases between. The CDR3 is made up of 12 amino acids. Germline CDR1 SNHLY, CDR2 FYNNEI.

The chain uses TRBV28 and TRBJ1-4, with D unresolved. There are 14 residues in the CDR3. Germline loops: CDR1 MDHEN, CDR2 SYDVKM. Trimming took 3 bases from V and 4 from J, leaving 9 bases between them. The chain's CDR3 is CASSFEQINEKLFF. CDR3 DNA sequence: TGTGCCAGCAGTTTCGAACAGATTAATGAAAAACTGTTTTTT.

This clone was seen once. J is TRBJ1-6 and V is TRBV5-4; TRBD1 might be the D (6 bases). V was cut by 3 bases and J by 7 bases, with 17 bases left in between. This CDR3 is 16 amino acids long. Germline assignment: CDR1 SGHNT and CDR2 YYREEE (reference sequence). The chain's CDR3 is CASSSWTVSQNSPLHF. CDR3 nucleotides: TGTGCCAGCAGCTCGTGGACAGTTTCTCAGAATTCACCCCTCCACTTT.

The genes are TRBV19 and TRBJ2-7; D not certain. Trimming removed 5 bases at V and 7 bases at J, with 15 bases between. The CDR3 has 13 residues. Germline CDR1 LNHDA, CDR2 SQIVND (reference sequence). CDR3 bases: TGTGCCAGTAGTCGTGAACACCCTCGGGAGCAGTACTTC. Amino acids: CASSREHPREQYF.

The chain is built from TRBV28 and TRBJ1-3; 8 bases are shared with TRBD1. V dropped 6 bases and J dropped 9; count of bases not matched to a gene: 13. The CDR3 is 15 residues long. Per germline, CDR1 MDHEN and CDR2 SYDVKM. The CDR3: CASRTPGTGFTTIYF. CDR3 nucleotide sequence: TGTGCCAGCAGAACCCCCGGGACAGGTTTTACCACCATATATTTT.

The chain carries TRBV19 and TRBJ1-4; D not certain. CDR3 length equals 15 residues. CDR1 and CDR2 from the germline V gene are LNHDA and SQIVND (reference sequence). V lost 0 bases and J lost 7, with 12 bases in between. DNA of the CDR3: TGTGCCAGTAGTATAGATTGGCAGGTCGGTGAAAAACTGTTTTTT. The encoded protein is CASSIDWQVGEKLFF.

The chain joins TRBV19 to TRBJ2-7, with 9 bases lining up with TRBD1. The V and J ends lost 5 bases and 4 bases, in that order; junction bases with no gene match: 6. The CDR3 runs to 14 residues. The germline CDR1 and CDR2 sequences are LNHDA and SQIVND (reference sequence). CDR3 DNA: TGTGCCAGTAGTGCCACAGGGGGCAGGTACGAGCAGTACTTC. It specifies CASSATGGRYEQYF.

The chain carries TRBV24-1 and TRBJ1-1; no definite D call. The germline V gene has CDR1 KGHDR and CDR2 SFDVKD. CDR3 length equals 12 residues. V was trimmed by 0 bases and J by 8 bases, leaving 6 bases between them. The DNA for the CDR3 is TGTGCCACCAGTGATTTGACGGACGAAGCTTTCTTT. Protein sequence: CATSDLTDEAFF.

The rearrangement uses TRBV28 and TRBJ2-5; the match to TRBD1 covers 11 bases. This CDR3 has 16 amino acids. The ends lost 6 bases at V and 5 bases at J; junction bases unmatched: 11. Germline V gene data show CDR1 as MDHEN and CDR2 as SYDVKM. The CDR3 DNA sequence: TGTGCCAGCAGATCCCCAAGGACAGGGGGCGCGGAGACCCAGTACTTC. Its translation: CASRSPRTGGAETQYF.